This T cell receptor beta chain was observed in a study of T-cell reconstitution after alpha-beta-depleted transplantation in children. This clonotype was picked up many times. Unique molecular identifiers were incorporated into the prepared TCRbeta library. TCRdb reanalysed the PCR reads using MiXCR and keeps one entry per CDR3 protein. Here the sample spans roughly 6,700 distinct CDR3 sequences, around 15% being singletons. The sequence was collected from a boy aged 2 to 10 with acute lymphoblastic leukemia, due to receive a stem cell transplant. Material: PBMCs, obtained before TCRalphabeta/CD19-depleted stem cell transplant.

The CDR3 loop reads CASSLGAGTGELFF. DNA of the CDR3: TGTGCCAGCAGTTTGGGTGCAGGCACCGGGGAGCTGTTTTTT. This rearrangement joins TRBV12-3 or TRBV12-4 to TRBJ2-2; D gene ambiguous. CDR3 length: 14 residues. Trimming cost V 3 bases and J 4 bases, with 9 bases left between them.